These 9 T cell receptor beta chains came from one sample sequenced in a study of blood T cells in healthy people across ages. PCR was performed a second time for about 6 to 12 cycles using a sample-barcoded 5' primer and a J-beta primer mix. TCRdb re-called the 5' RACE reads with MiXCR, one entry per CDR3 protein. The data contain some 700,000 distinct CDR3 sequences, 22% of them singletons. Sequenced input: blood. These receptors were obtained from a man in his sixties or seventies in good health.

The genes are TRBV12-3 or TRBV12-4 and TRBJ2-4, with D unclear. The CDR3 totals 15 residues. V was cut by 9 bases and J by 2 bases, with 17 bases left in between. CDR3 sequence (DNA): TGTGCCAGAAATAATCAGAGTGTTTCCAAAAACATTCAGTACTTC. Amino acid sequence: CARNNQSVSKNIQYF.

J is TRBJ2-1 and V is TRBV3-1; no definite D call. The CDR3 has 13 amino acids. V was pared by 0 bases and J by 8 bases, with 8 bases between. Germline V CDR1 and CDR2: LGHDT, YNNKEL (reference sequence). In nucleotides, the CDR3 is TGTGCCAGCAGCCAAGACCGTGGGGATGAGCAGTTCTTC. Protein sequence: CASSQDRGDEQFF.

The chain couples TRBV7-2 to TRBJ2-1, with 9 bases fitting TRBD2. Per the germline V gene, CDR1 is SGHTA and CDR2 is FQGNSA. Trimming at V came to 4 bases and at J to 4 bases, leaving 5 bases not matched to a gene. The CDR3 is made up of 15 amino acids. As DNA, the CDR3 is TGTGCCAGCAGCTCCACTAGCGGGCAATACAATGAGCAGTTCTTC. Protein sequence: CASSSTSGQYNEQFF.

This clonotype was picked up a small number of times. The chain uses TRBV7-2 and TRBJ2-1, with a possible D match to TRBD2 (6 bases). V lost 3 bases to trimming and J lost 7 bases, with 16 bases between them. Germline loops: CDR1 SGHTA, CDR2 FQGNSA. This CDR3 region has 15 residues. The CDR3 reads CASSFLAGTSNEQFF. CDR3 nucleotide sequence: TGTGCCAGCAGCTTTCTGGCCGGGACTTCAAATGAGCAGTTCTTC.

With respect to this clonotype: One junction end disagrees with the germline gene, perhaps due to a read error. The chain joins TRBV29-1 to TRBJ2-4; a weak D match, TRBD2 (6 bases). This CDR3 is 12 amino acids long. Germline CDR1 is SQVTM and CDR2 is ANQGSEA. This CDR3 reads CGVEDRKDYQYF. The CDR3 coding sequence is TGCGGCGTTGAAGATCGGAAGGACTACCAGTACTTC.

In its sample, this clonotype was seen a few times. The chain uses TRBV3-1 and TRBJ2-5; D unresolved. CDR1 is LGHDT and CDR2 is YNNKEL in the germline V gene (reference sequence). The CDR3 is made up of 15 amino acids. V was cut by 1 base and J by 4 bases, with 13 bases left in between. The CDR3 sequence is CASSQGASESETQYF. The CDR3 DNA sequence: TGTGCCAGCAGCCAAGGGGCAAGCGAGTCAGAGACCCAGTACTTC.

This clonotype was detected only a few times. The chain recombines TRBV25-1 with TRBJ2-1, with TRBD1 matching over 8 bases. The CDR3 is made up of 13 amino acids. Germline trimming cut 9 bases from V and 2 bases from J; bases unmatched to any gene: 3. CDR1 is MGHDK, CDR2 SYGVNS, per germline. The CDR3 is CARLQGAYNEQFF. CDR3 sequence (DNA): TGTGCCAGGCTACAGGGGGCCTACAATGAGCAGTTCTTC.

This clonotype was counted between two and nine times. The gene calls are TRBV2 and TRBJ2-3; unclear D gene. The CDR3 extends over 12 amino acids. CDR1 is SNHLY and CDR2 is FYNNEI in the germline V gene. The V and J ends lost 7 bases and 7 bases respectively, with 12 bases between them. The DNA of the CDR3 is TGTGCCAGCATCGCCCCCGCGAATACGCAGTATTTT. Amino acids: CASIAPANTQYF.

This chain connects TRBV7-6 to TRBJ2-1; 8 nucleotides match TRBD1. V shed 2 bases, J shed 5 bases, and the junction held 5 bases outside the gene matches. CDR3 length: 15 amino acids. CDR1 is SGHVS, CDR2 FNYEAQ, per germline. The CDR3 spells CASSLRQGQDNEQFF. The CDR3, as DNA: TGTGCCAGCAGCTTACGGCAGGGACAGGACAATGAGCAGTTCTTC.